Presented here are 6 T cell receptor beta chains from one specimen sequenced in a study of monozygotic twins with inflammatory bowel disease (dated by TCRdb to between 2019 and 2020). Preparation of the library involved 5' RACE. Sequencing relied on an Illumina HiSeq 2500. TCRdb reprocessed the reads and assigns one entry to each CDR3 protein sequence, leaving out DNA. The sample table on file contains 160,000 or so distinct CDR3 sequences. The ten largest make up roughly 2.3% of the sample. The sample was blood. The receptors originated from a human donor with ulcerative colitis or Crohn's disease, or a healthy co-twin of an affected twin (not recorded which).

The CDR3 region is CASSEAGGRADTQYF. The J gene is TRBJ2-3, the V gene TRBV25-1; TCRdb outputs TRBD2, but without DNA this stays unchecked. CDR3 length equals 15 residues. Per the germline V gene, CDR1 is MGHDK and CDR2 is SYGVNS.

The chain recombines TRBV7-6 with TRBJ2-1. Per the germline V gene, CDR1 is SGHVS and CDR2 is FNYEAQ. This CDR3 spans 15 amino acids. CDR3 sequence reads: CASSLAQQWYNEQFF.

The chain couples TRBV9 to TRBJ2-6. CDR1 is SGDLS and CDR2 is YYNGEE in the germline V gene. This CDR3 has 14 residues. The CDR3 sequence is CASSIGAGANVLTF.

The V gene is TRBV20-1, the J gene TRBJ2-1; the TCRdb call, TRBD1, lacks DNA for checking. Germline values: CDR1 DFQATT, CDR2 SNEGSKA (reference sequence). The CDR3 contains 18 residues. The CDR3 loop is CSAREQRAGAGSYNEQFF.

This chain joins TRBV20-1 and TRBJ2-7; with no DNA, the TCRdb D assignment of TRBD1 cannot be verified. CDR3 length: 11 residues. Germline V gives CDR1 DFQATT, CDR2 SNEGSKA (reference sequence). The CDR3 sequence is CSARDRVGQYF.

V usage is TRBV7-2 and J usage is TRBJ1-1. The length of the CDR3 is 14 residues. Germline CDR1 SGHTA, CDR2 FQGNSA. The CDR3 loop reads CASSSLVRSTEAFF.